The 10 T cell receptor beta chains reported below all come from one sample, sequenced in a study of blood T cell repertoires in COVID-19. The table came from immunoSEQ multiplex PCR; TCRdb's copy has only in-frame clones and leaves some out. The data contain 200,000 or so clones, over 75% of them seen just once; the ten biggest clones take up about 7.7%. Sequencing used PBMCs or T cells enriched from blood (not recorded which). Receptor source: a middle-aged woman with acute COVID-19.

The chain uses TRBV7-3 and TRBJ2-3, with 7 bases that match TRBD2. Germline V lookup: CDR1 SGHTA, CDR2 FQGTGA. The junction had 3 bases not matched to a gene; V was cut back by 1 base and J by 2 bases. The CDR3 loop spans 15 amino acids. CDR3 coding DNA: TGTGCCAGCAGCTTAATGGCGGGGGACACAGATACGCAGTATTTT. Protein: CASSLMAGDTDTQYF.

The chain carries TRBV7-9 and TRBJ1-3; a weak D match, TRBD1 (5 bases). This CDR3 spans 14 amino acids. Looked up from germline, CDR1 is SEHNR and CDR2 is FQNEAQ (reference sequence). V lost 3 bases to trimming and J lost 2 bases, with 8 bases between them. CDR3 in amino acids: CASSFAGTGNTIYF. DNA of the CDR3: TGTGCCAGCAGCTTCGCAGGGACTGGAAACACCATATATTTT.

The chain has TRBV27 and TRBJ1-2, with 7 bases aligning to TRBD1. The germline gives CDR1 MNHEY, CDR2 SMNVEV (reference sequence). V was pared by 5 bases and J by 0 bases, with 18 bases of the junction left unmatched. The CDR3 is 19 amino acids. The chain's CDR3 is CASSPRTDRVNLPNYGYTF. For the CDR3, the DNA is TGTGCCAGCAGTCCGCGGACTGACAGGGTAAATCTGCCTAACTATGGCTACACCTTC.

This clone was seen only a few times. This chain uses TRBV14 with TRBJ1-4; 10 bases agree with TRBD1. J lost 7 bases, V lost 4 bases, and 3 bases had no gene match. The germline V gene has CDR1 SGHDN and CDR2 FVKESK. The CDR3 extends over 14 amino acids. The CDR3 here is CASSRQGAFEKLFF. The CDR3 DNA sequence: TGTGCCAGCAGCCGACAGGGGGCGTTTGAAAAACTGTTTTTT.

The J gene is TRBJ2-7, the V gene TRBV30; tentatively, D is TRBD1 (6 bases). V was clipped by 2 bases and J by 3 bases, with 17 bases between them. Germline assignment: CDR1 GTSNPN and CDR2 SVGIG (reference sequence). This CDR3 spans 15 amino acids. As DNA, the CDR3 is TGTGCCTGGAGTTACCCACCCTCGACAGGCTACGAGCAGTACTTC. Its translation: CAWSYPPSTGYEQYF.

The genes are TRBV5-1 and TRBJ1-1; 7 nucleotides line up with TRBD1. The germline CDR1 and CDR2 sequences are SGHRS and YFSETQ. V was clipped by 4 bases and J by 5 bases; unmatched bases: 8. This CDR3 has 14 amino acids. Written as DNA, the CDR3 is TGCGCCAGCAGCCAAAATAGCAGGGGGACTGAAGCTTTCTTT. It translates to CASSQNSRGTEAFF.

The rearrangement uses TRBV7-3 and TRBJ2-7, with 7 bases aligning to TRBD1. V was pared by 5 bases and J by 1 base, with 5 bases of the junction left unmatched. This CDR3 is built from 14 residues. CDR1 and CDR2 (germline): SGHTA, FQGTGA. CDR3 amino acids: CASSPGTDSYEQYF. The CDR3 region has the DNA TGTGCCAGCAGCCCAGGGACAGATTCCTACGAGCAGTACTTC.

This clone turned up a few times. CDR3 region: CASSITGRRGGSLSNQPQHF. CDR3 sequence (DNA): TGTGCCAGTAGTATAACGGGCCGTCGCGGGGGGAGTCTTAGCAATCAGCCCCAGCATTTT. The chain is built from TRBV19 and TRBJ1-5, with D maybe TRBD1 (5 bases). Germline V gene lookup returns CDR1 LNHDA and CDR2 SQIVND (reference sequence). The CDR3 extends over 20 amino acids. The ends were cut back, 2 bases at V and 0 bases at J, with 23 bases in the middle.

CDR3 DNA sequence: TGTGCCAGTAGTCGCTCCGGGACAGGGAATCAGCCCCAGCATTTT. Translated: CASSRSGTGNQPQHF. The rearrangement links TRBV19 to TRBJ1-5; TRBD1 matches 9 bases. J lost 4 bases, V lost 5 bases, and 6 bases had no gene match. Per germline, CDR1 LNHDA and CDR2 SQIVND (reference sequence). The CDR3 is made up of 15 amino acids.

This clone appeared once. CDR3 DNA: TGTGCCAGTAATCCCCGGGAGGGTAACACCGGGGAGCTGTTTTTT. Its protein product is CASNPREGNTGELFF. The genes are TRBV19 and TRBJ2-2; 8 positions agree with TRBD2. Trimming removed 7 bases from V and 2 bases from J; junction bases left unmatched: 6. CDR1 and CDR2 from the germline V gene are LNHDA and SQIVND (reference sequence). The CDR3 contains 15 residues.